The 11 T cell receptor beta chains reported below all come from one sample, sequenced in a study of shared clonotypes between healthy human individuals. Some clones are missing from TCRdb's copy, which holds only in-frame ones; the method was immunoSEQ multiplex PCR. The table records hundreds of thousands of clones, 70% to 80% of them present only once. Sequencing was carried out using PBMCs. The receptors shown here come from a woman aged 40-49 years in good health. Some clones in this sample may be carry-over from other donors' samples.

V gene TRBV6-6 combines with J gene TRBJ1-5; unclear D gene. Looked up from germline, CDR1 is MNHNY and CDR2 is SVGAGI (reference sequence). V lost 10 bases and J 2 bases, leaving 15 bases between the germline ends. There are 14 residues in the CDR3. CDR3 in DNA: TGTGCCATCAAAGGAGTAGGTGGCAATCAGCCCCAGCATTTT. This sequence encodes CAIKGVGGNQPQHF.

The chain carries TRBV5-4 and TRBJ2-3, with 10 bases lining up with TRBD2. Trimming at V came to 4 bases and at J to 3 bases, leaving 11 bases not matched to a gene. Per the germline V gene, CDR1 is SGHNT and CDR2 is YYREEE (reference sequence). This CDR3 has 17 amino acids. In DNA form, the CDR3 reads TGTGCCAGCAGCGGCCTCCCTAGCGGGAGTCGAACAGATACGCAGTATTTT. Amino acid sequence: CASSGLPSGSRTDTQYF.

This clone was counted at least ten times. This rearrangement joins TRBV5-1 to TRBJ2-5, with TRBD2 matching 9 bases. The CDR3 runs 15 residues. The germline V gene encodes CDR1 SGHRS and CDR2 YFSETQ. The V segment lost 1 base and the J segment 5 bases; nucleotides outside the gene matches: 6. As DNA, the CDR3 is TGCGCCAGCAGCTTGAGTAGCGGGAGTGCCGAGACCCAGTACTTC. It yields the protein CASSLSSGSAETQYF.

The CDR3 region has the DNA TGTGCCAGCAGCTTAGGCAGGGCTGAAAAACTGTTTTTT. Residues: CASSLGRAEKLFF. V gene TRBV7-9 combines with J gene TRBJ1-4, with D possibly being TRBD1 (5 bases). The CDR3 length is 13 residues. V was pared by 1 base and J by 7 bases, with 7 bases between. Germline-derived CDR1 and CDR2 are SEHNR and FQNEAQ (reference sequence). Full variable domain (missing parts from reference TRBV7-9 and TRBJ1-4): DTGVSQNPRHKITKRGQNVTFRCDPISEHNRLYWYRQTLGQGPEFLTYFQNEAQLEKSRLLSDRFSAERPKGSFSTLEIQRTEQGDSAMYLCASSLGRAEKLFFGSGTQLSVL.

The V call is TRBV6-1, the J call TRBJ2-1, with D possibly being TRBD2 (6 bases). Trimming stripped 1 base from V and 16 bases from J, with 17 bases between. Germline CDR1 reads MNHNS; CDR2 reads SASEGT. The CDR3 totals 13 residues. In DNA form, the CDR3 reads TGTGCCAGCAGTGAAGTAGCGGACCGAACTCGATTCTTC. Protein: CASSEVADRTRFF.

This sequence joins TRBV14 and TRBJ2-7; 8 bases are shared with TRBD2. Germline trimming cut 0 bases from V and 3 bases from J; bases unmatched to any gene: 10. Germline V gene data show CDR1 as SGHDN and CDR2 as FVKESK. The CDR3 runs 17 residues. The CDR3 coding sequence is TGTGCCAGCAGCCAAGATGCGGGAGGAGTCTTTATCTACGAGCAGTACTTC. It codes for CASSQDAGGVFIYEQYF.

This chain joins TRBV7-8 and TRBJ2-3; D unresolved. The length of the CDR3 is 12 residues. Trimming stripped 6 bases from V and 2 bases from J, with 6 bases between. In germline, CDR1 is SGHVS, CDR2 FQNEAQ. CDR3 amino acids: CASSDYTDTQYF. In DNA, the CDR3 is TGTGCCAGCAGTGATTACACAGATACGCAGTATTTT.

The chain is built from TRBV9 and TRBJ2-7; D call uncertain. There are 13 residues in the CDR3. Trimming stripped 5 bases from V and 2 bases from J, with 11 bases between. Germline values: CDR1 SGDLS, CDR2 YYNGEE. The CDR3 nucleotides read TGTGCCAGCAGTGCAGGAGACCCCTACGAGCAGTACTTC. Its translation: CASSAGDPYEQYF.

This clone has only one observation. A single base is all that separates this from a far larger clone, so a read error is likely. The same CDR3 also results from other DNA sequences found in this sample. The chain links TRBV30 to TRBJ2-5, with TRBD1 matching over 8 bases. The germline V gene encodes CDR1 GTSNPN and CDR2 SVGIG (reference sequence). The CDR3 covers 13 residues. The CDR3 DNA reads TGTGCCTGGACCCGGACAGGGAAAGAGACACAGTACTTC. It yields the protein CAWTRTGKETQYF.

In the case of this clone: A far larger clone is one nucleotide away, so this likely arose from a read error. This chain links TRBV29-1 with TRBJ2-7; possibly TRBD1 for D (7 bases). Germline values: CDR1 SQVTM, CDR2 ANQGSEA. The V gene lost 7 bases and the J gene lost 5 bases, with 18 bases spanning the gap. CDR3 length equals 13 residues. Here the CDR3 DNA reads TGCAGCGCCCAGACAGGGAGGACCCACGAGCAGTACTTC. This codes for CSAQTGRTHEQYF.

The chain is built from TRBV28 and TRBJ1-2; no definite D call. The V gene's germline CDR1 is MDHEN and CDR2 SYDVKM. The CDR3 totals 12 residues. Trimming pared 8 bases from V and 0 bases from J, leaving 7 bases between. CDR3 DNA: TGTGCCAGCGCCGCGGCTAACTATGGCTACACCTTC. Protein product: CASAAANYGYTF.